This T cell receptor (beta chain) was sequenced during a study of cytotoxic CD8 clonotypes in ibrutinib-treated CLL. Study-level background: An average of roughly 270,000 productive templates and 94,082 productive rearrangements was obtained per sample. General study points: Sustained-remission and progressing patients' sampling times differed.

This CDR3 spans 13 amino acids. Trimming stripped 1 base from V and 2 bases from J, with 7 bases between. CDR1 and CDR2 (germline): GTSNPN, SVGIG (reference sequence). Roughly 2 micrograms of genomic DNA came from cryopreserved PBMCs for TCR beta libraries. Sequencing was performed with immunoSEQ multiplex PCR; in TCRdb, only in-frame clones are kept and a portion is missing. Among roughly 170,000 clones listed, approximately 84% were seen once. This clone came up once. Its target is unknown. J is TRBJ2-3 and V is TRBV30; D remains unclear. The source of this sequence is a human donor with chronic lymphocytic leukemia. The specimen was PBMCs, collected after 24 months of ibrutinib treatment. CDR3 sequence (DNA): TGTGCCTGGAGTGGACACTCCACAGATACGCAGTATTTT. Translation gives CAWSGHSTDTQYF.